This TCR beta chain came from a study of cytomegalovirus exposure and HLA in healthy donors. Turning to the study itself: Previous work identified roughly 110 million unique TCR beta sequences from 150 million to 200 million T cells. Study-level points and caveats: The authors later found TCR association rates varying by HLA locus, with DRB1 most and HLA-C fewest.

Germline V gene data show CDR1 as SGHDN and CDR2 as FVKESK. Deletions cut 0 bases from V and 1 base from J, with 10 bases between. The CDR3 totals 16 residues. Worth noting for this clone: The antigen is undetermined.

PCR used 60 Vbeta primers and 13 Jbeta primers. Authors' analysis steps: Later analysis identified 80 million to 90 million unique TCR beta chains, 10 million to 12 million shared. The table came from immunoSEQ multiplex PCR; TCRdb's copy has only in-frame clones and leaves some out. The DNA was the basis for D and trimming; V, J and clone size are from that table. Among under 200,000 clones listed, around 81% were seen once. The chain couples TRBV14 to TRBJ1-3; no definite D call. Input material: PBMCs. This TCR came from a man aged 35-49 years in good health and CMV-seronegative. The CDR3 sequence: CASSQDSQPSGNTIYF. CDR3 DNA sequence: TGTGCCAGCAGCCAAGATTCACAGCCTTCTGGAAACACCATATATTTT.